This entry features one T cell receptor beta chain sequence. CDR3 size: 14 residues. The V segment lost 7 bases and the J segment 9 bases; nucleotides outside the gene matches: 11. Germline values: CDR1 SGHRS, CDR2 YFSETQ. This sample was included in a study of blood T cell repertoires in COVID-19. In the study overall: Donors in the United States, Italy and Spain gave samples during acute or convalescent COVID-19. PBMCs, B-cell-depleted T cells, or T cells were the source of the cDNA or gDNA that made up the material.

Libraries were prepared by immunoSEQ multiplex PCR; TCRdb keeps only in-frame clonotypes and omits some of them. The sample has tens of thousands of clones, roughly nine tenths seen once. The sequenced sample was peripheral blood. This sequence originates from a woman aged 60-70 years with COVID-19, enrolled during active disease. This chain uses TRBV5-1 with TRBJ2-2, with 8 bases lining up with TRBD2. This CDR3 reads CASRSGTSVWELFF. CDR3 sequence (DNA): TGCGCCAGCCGATCCGGGACTAGTGTCTGGGAGCTGTTTTTT.